This T cell receptor beta chain is drawn from a study of cytomegalovirus exposure and HLA in healthy donors. The study, taken as a whole, reports: Overall, about 160 TCR beta chains were annotated as cytomegalovirus-associated. Most TCRs appeared rarely, but some public TCRs recurred in many donors.

Using immunoSEQ multiplex PCR, the repertoire was profiled, and TCRdb retains in-frame clones only, with some absent. Of about 130,000 clones in the sample, over 90% were seen once. Notes on this clone: The antigen is not known.

This CDR3 is built from 19 residues. With 4 bases clipped from V and 3 bases from J, the junction kept 15 bases outside the gene matches. Germline lookup yields CDR1 SGHNT and CDR2 YYREEE (reference sequence). The clonotype was recovered from a woman between 18 and 30 years old in good health and CMV-seronegative. The chain employs TRBV5-4 and TRBJ2-3; 12 nucleotides line up with TRBD2. The sequencing sample was made of PBMCs. CDR3 DNA: TGTGCCAGCAGCCAGGGTGGGGCTAGCGGGAGGGGGAGGACAGATACGCAGTATTTT. This gives the protein CASSQGGASGRGRTDTQYF. The whole variable domain, remainder taken from reference TRBV5-4 and TRBJ2-3, is ETGVTQSPTHLIKTRGQQVTLRCSSQSGHNTVSWYQQALGQGPQFIFQYYREEENGRGNFPPRFSGLQFPNYSSELNVNALELDDSALYLCASSQGGASGRGRTDTQYFGPGTRLTVL.